This T cell receptor (beta chain) was observed in a study of blood T cells in healthy people across ages. Alongside a J-beta primer mix, a sample-barcoded 5' primer served in a second PCR lasting about 6 to 11 cycles. Each CDR3 protein is one row after TCRdb ran MiXCR on the 5' RACE reads. The sample contains approximately 1.5 million distinct CDR3 sequences, about 45% of which appear only once. The CDR3 consists of 13 residues. Germline-derived CDR1 and CDR2 are GTSNPN and SVGIG (reference sequence). In the case of this clonotype: The junction departs from the called germline gene at one end, perhaps through a read error.

The chain employs TRBV30 and TRBJ2-1; 9 nucleotides match TRBD2. The sample consisted of blood. The source is a woman between 18 and 29 years old in good health. CDR3 nucleotide sequence: TGTGCCTGGAGGCTGGCGGGGGGGAATGGGCAGTTCTTC. Translation: CAWRLAGGNGQFF.